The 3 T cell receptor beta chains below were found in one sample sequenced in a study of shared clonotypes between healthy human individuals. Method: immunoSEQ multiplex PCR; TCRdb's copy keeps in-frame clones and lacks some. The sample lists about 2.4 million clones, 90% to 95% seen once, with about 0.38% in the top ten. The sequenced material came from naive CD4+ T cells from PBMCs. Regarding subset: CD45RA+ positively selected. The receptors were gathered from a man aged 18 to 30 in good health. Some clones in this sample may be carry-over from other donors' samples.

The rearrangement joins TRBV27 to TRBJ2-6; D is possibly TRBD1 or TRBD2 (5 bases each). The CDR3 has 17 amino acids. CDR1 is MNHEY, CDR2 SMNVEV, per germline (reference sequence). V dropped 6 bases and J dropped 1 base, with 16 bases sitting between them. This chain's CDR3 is CASRPRGLFSGANVLTF. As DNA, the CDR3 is TGTGCCAGCAGACCGAGGGGCCTATTTTCTGGGGCCAACGTCCTGACTTTC.

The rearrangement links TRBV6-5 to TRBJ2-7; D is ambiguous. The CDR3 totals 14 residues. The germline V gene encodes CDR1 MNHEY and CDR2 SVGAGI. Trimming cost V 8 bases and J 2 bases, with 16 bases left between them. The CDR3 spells CASGIKLGPYEQYF. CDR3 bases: TGTGCCAGCGGAATCAAGCTTGGCCCCTACGAGCAGTACTTC.

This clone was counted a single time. CDR3 in amino acids: CASSSTGMNTEAFF. The CDR3 DNA reads as TGTGCCAGCAGTTCGACAGGGATGAACACTGAAGCTTTCTTT. This sequence joins TRBV6-5 and TRBJ1-1; 7 positions match TRBD1. V was clipped by 4 bases and J by 0 bases; unmatched bases: 2. The CDR3 consists of 14 residues. CDR1 MNHEY and CDR2 SVGAGI come from the germline V gene.